Below are 22 T cell receptor beta chains sequenced from a single sample in a study of beta chain features in type 1 diabetes. Study conclusions and caveats: The study found moderately but significantly shorter TCRB CDR3s in all four CD4+ subsets of Type 1 diabetes patients.

Their antigens are not known. Expressed TCRB transcripts got sequenced, as all isolated RNA was reverse transcribed. Profiling relied on immunoSEQ multiplex PCR, and the TCRdb table lists in-frame clones only, not all of them. The table has about 170,000 clones, approximately 7.8% seen once. The specimen sequenced was central memory CD4+ T cells from blood. Receptor source: a woman aged 40 to 50 with type 1 diabetes.

The chain links TRBV25-1 to TRBJ2-5; D possibly corresponds to TRBD2 (6 bases). The CDR3 loop spans 13 amino acids. Germline assignment: CDR1 MGHDK and CDR2 SYGVNS. The germline V and J ends were trimmed by 2 bases and 5 bases, with 9 bases remaining between them. The CDR3 spells CASSEGGRETQYF. CDR3 DNA: TGTGCCAGCAGTGAAGGAGGGAGGGAGACCCAGTACTTC.

The rearrangement uses TRBV19 and TRBJ1-4; possible D gene TRBD1, 5 bases. The germline V gene has CDR1 LNHDA and CDR2 SQIVND (reference sequence). This CDR3 has 15 residues. Deletions cut 4 bases from V and 8 bases from J, with 17 bases between. CDR3 DNA: TGTGCCAGTAGTACCCGGACGGCGGCAGGGGAAAAACTGTTTTTT. It specifies CASSTRTAAGEKLFF.

This clone was detected only a few times. V gene TRBV5-5 combines with J gene TRBJ1-2; D unresolved. This CDR3 spans 15 amino acids. V was shortened by 4 bases and J by 3 bases, with 16 bases between the two germline ends. From germline, CDR1 is SGHKS and CDR2 YYEKEE (reference sequence). CDR3 nucleotides: TGTGCCAGCAGCCGCTCATGGGGAGTTGACTATGGCTACACCTTC. Translation: CASSRSWGVDYGYTF. The whole variable domain, remainder taken from reference TRBV5-5 and TRBJ1-2, is DAGVTQSPTHLIKTRGQQVTLRCSPISGHKSVSWYQQVLGQGPQFIFQYYEKEERGRGNFPDRFSARQFPNYSSELNVNALLLGDSALYLCASSRSWGVDYGYTFGSGTRLTVV.

The gene calls are TRBV19 and TRBJ1-6; 8 positions match TRBD1. The CDR3 runs to 14 residues. Germline V gene sequence: CDR1 LNHDA, CDR2 SQIVND (reference sequence). The ends lost 6 bases at V and 7 bases at J; junction bases unmatched: 5. In DNA, the CDR3 is TGTGCCAGTAGCGACAGGGGCACAAATTCACCCCTCCACTTT. Its protein is CASSDRGTNSPLHF. The full variable domain, its missing parts supplied by reference TRBV19 and TRBJ1-6, is DGGITQSPKYLFRKEGQNVTLSCEQNLNHDAMYWYRQDPGQGLRLIYYSQIVNDFQKGDIAEGYSVSREKKESFPLTVTSAQKNPTAFYLCASSDRGTNSPLHFGNGTRLTVT.

This clone appeared a few times. Additional DNA sequences in this sample encode the identical CDR3. The gene calls are TRBV28 and TRBJ2-2, with a possible D match to TRBD1 (7 bases). V lost 8 bases and J lost 0, with 13 bases in between. The CDR3 is 15 residues long. In germline, CDR1 is MDHEN, CDR2 SYDVKM. The CDR3: CASVRRGPNTGELFF. CDR3 bases: TGTGCCAGCGTCCGGAGGGGGCCGAACACCGGGGAGCTGTTTTTT. Full variable domain (outside the CDR3, taken from reference TRBV28 and TRBJ2-2): DVKVTQSSRYLVKRTGEKVFLECVQDMDHENMFWYRQDPGLGLRLIYFSYDVKMKEKGDIPEGYSVSREKKERFSLILESASTNQTSMYLCASVRRGPNTGELFFGEGSRLTVL.

This clone was counted only a few times. The chain carries TRBV2 and TRBJ1-2, with 8 bases that match TRBD1. The CDR3 sequence is 15 residues long. V was pared by 7 bases and J by 2 bases, with 9 bases of the junction left unmatched. Germline assignment: CDR1 SNHLY and CDR2 FYNNEI. The CDR3 sequence is CASTQKQGENYGYTF. CDR3 in DNA: TGTGCCAGCACCCAAAAACAGGGGGAAAACTATGGCTACACCTTC.

This clone was observed a handful of times. V gene TRBV4-2 combines with J gene TRBJ2-5; 9 bases align to TRBD2. CDR1 is LGHNA, CDR2 YNFKEQ, per germline. V shed 1 base and J 5 bases; nucleotides not matched to a gene: 5. This CDR3 region has 15 residues. The CDR3 nucleotides are TGTGCCAGCAGCCAAGTCGCGGGGGGGCACGAGACCCAGTACTTC. This translates into CASSQVAGGHETQYF.

A few counts support this clone. The chain combines TRBV4-1 with TRBJ2-1; 14 positions agree with TRBD2. V shed 1 base, J shed 15 bases, and the junction held 11 bases outside the gene matches. The CDR3 sequence is 16 residues long. Germline V gene data show CDR1 as MGHRA and CDR2 as YSYEKL. CDR3 nucleotides: TGCGCCAGCAGCCAAGCCCCCGGGACTAGCGGGGGCCCCGTGTTCTTC. As protein: CASSQAPGTSGGPVFF.

This clone was seen more than once but under ten times. The chain combines TRBV6-1 with TRBJ1-6; 9 nucleotides line up with TRBD1. The CDR3 extends over 14 amino acids. The ends lost 1 base at V and 8 bases at J; junction bases unmatched: 0. Germline V gives CDR1 MNHNS, CDR2 SASEGT. The CDR3 spells CASSEGTGDSPLHF. DNA for the CDR3: TGTGCCAGCAGTGAAGGGACAGGGGATTCACCCCTCCACTTT.

This clone has just a few counts. The V and J genes are TRBV4-3 and TRBJ1-1; D not resolved. The germline CDR1 and CDR2 sequences are LGHNA and YSLEER. This CDR3 comprises 15 residues. The V gene lost 4 bases and the J gene lost 1 base, with 13 bases spanning the gap. CDR3 residues: CASSRLGAGNTEAFF. The CDR3 region has the DNA TGCGCCAGCAGCCGCCTTGGTGCCGGGAACACTGAAGCTTTCTTT.

This clone was counted only a few times. The gene calls are TRBV10-3 and TRBJ2-1, with 9 bases lining up with TRBD1. Losses at the gene ends were 4 bases for V and 8 bases for J; bases not matched to a gene: 6. Germline V CDR1 and CDR2: ENHRY, SYGVKD. The CDR3 extends over 14 amino acids. CDR3 bases: TGTGCCATCAGTGGGGGACAGGGTGGTGATGAGCAGTTCTTC. As protein: CAISGGQGGDEQFF.

This clone was seen a few times. This chain links TRBV2 with TRBJ1-1; TRBD1 agrees at 8 bases. Germline V CDR1 and CDR2: SNHLY, FYNNEI. This CDR3 comprises 18 residues. V shed 7 bases, J shed 0 bases, and the junction held 16 bases outside the gene matches. CDR3 loop: CASTQIGAGGVLNTEAFF. The CDR3 DNA follows: TGTGCCAGCACCCAAATAGGGGCAGGGGGCGTTCTGAACACTGAAGCTTTCTTT.

This rearrangement joins TRBV7-3 to TRBJ2-5, with TRBD1 as a possible D gene (5 bases). Looked up from germline, CDR1 is SGHTA and CDR2 is FQGTGA. Trimming stripped 5 bases from V and 4 bases from J, with 14 bases between. This CDR3 contains 14 residues. The CDR3 DNA is TGTGCCAGCAGCGTTGACAGTACGGGAGAGACCCAGTACTTC. Its translation is CASSVDSTGETQYF. The full variable domain, completed using reference TRBV7-3 and TRBJ2-5, is GAGVSQTPSNKVTEKGKYVELRCDPISGHTALYWYRQSLGQGPEFLIYFQGTGAADDSGLPNDRFFAVRPEGSVSTLKIQRTERGDSAVYLCASSVDSTGETQYFGPGTRLLVL.

This clone has a handful of counts. V usage is TRBV7-2 and J usage is TRBJ1-2; possibly TRBD1 for D (6 bases). CDR1 and CDR2 from the germline V gene are SGHTA and FQGNSA. This CDR3 has 16 residues. The V and J ends lost 5 bases and 3 bases respectively, with 19 bases between them. The CDR3 DNA reads TGTGCCAGCAGCCGACCTCAGGGGAAGGAAGACTATGGCTACACCTTC. It translates to CASSRPQGKEDYGYTF. Full variable domain (outside the CDR3, taken from reference TRBV7-2 and TRBJ1-2): GAGVSQSPSNKVTEKGKDVELRCDPISGHTALYWYRQSLGQGLEFLIYFQGNSAPDKSGLPSDRFSAERTGGSVSTLTIQRTQQEDSAVYLCASSRPQGKEDYGYTFGSGTRLTVV.

In this sample, this clone turned up a few times. The sample holds other DNA sequences that translate to the same CDR3. The gene calls are TRBV7-9 and TRBJ1-5; D remains ambiguous. V was shortened by 5 bases and J by 5 bases, with 7 bases between the two germline ends. Looked up from germline, CDR1 is SEHNR and CDR2 is FQNEAQ (reference sequence). The CDR3 sequence is 12 residues long. DNA for the CDR3: TGTGCCAGCAGCCCCGGGGATCAGCCCCAGCATTTT. This encodes CASSPGDQPQHF.

The V call is TRBV11-2, the J call TRBJ2-3; 7 bases are a match to TRBD2. The germline V gene encodes CDR1 SGHAT and CDR2 FQNNGV. The CDR3 totals 14 residues. J gave up 4 bases and V 4 bases, and 5 bases lay outside the gene matches. The CDR3 coding sequence is TGTGCCAGCAGCTCGGGAGGCGCATCAGATACGCAGTATTTT. Protein product: CASSSGGASDTQYF.

This clone was recorded a few times. The CDR3: CASAYSGDSNQPQHF. CDR3 sequence (DNA): TGTGCCAGCGCCTACTCAGGGGATAGCAATCAGCCCCAGCATTTT. J is TRBJ1-5 and V is TRBV7-2; D possibly corresponds to TRBD1 (6 bases). V lost 8 bases to trimming and J lost 0 bases, with 14 bases between them. This CDR3 is built from 15 residues. Germline values: CDR1 SGHTA, CDR2 FQGNSA.

This clone was counted only a few times. This chain links TRBV5-6 with TRBJ1-1; the D gene is possibly TRBD1 (5 bases). The germline CDR1 and CDR2 sequences are SGHDT and YYEEEE. The CDR3 consists of 15 residues. The V end was cut by 1 base, the J end by 7 bases, with 17 bases between. CDR3 loop: CASSLLTGQKDEAFF. CDR3 DNA: TGTGCCAGCAGCTTGCTTACAGGTCAGAAGGATGAAGCTTTCTTT. The full variable domain, completed using reference TRBV5-6 and TRBJ1-1, is DAGVTQSPTHLIKTRGQQVTLRCSPKSGHDTVSWYQQALGQGPQFIFQYYEEEERQRGNFPDRFSGHQFPNYSSELNVNALLLGDSALYLCASSLLTGQKDEAFFGQGTRLTVV.

This clone was counted ten times or more. The J gene is TRBJ2-3, the V gene TRBV5-1, with 12 bases fitting TRBD2. CDR3 size: 15 residues. Trimming took 2 bases from V and 8 from J; bases not matched to a gene: 6. CDR1 SGHRS and CDR2 YFSETQ come from the germline V gene. The CDR3 DNA reads TGCGCCAGCAGCTTTCTAGCGGGAGGGCCGGGTACGCAGTATTTT. Translation gives CASSFLAGGPGTQYF.

About this clone itself: Other DNA sequences in the same sample also yield this CDR3. The V gene is TRBV2, the J gene TRBJ1-1, with a tentative D call TRBD1 (5 bases). The germline CDR1 and CDR2 sequences are SNHLY and FYNNEI. This CDR3 is built from 13 residues. Trimming removed 2 bases at V and 2 bases at J, with 6 bases between. CDR3 in amino acids: CASSEQGNTEAFF. CDR3 DNA: TGTGCCAGCAGTGAACAGGGAAACACTGAAGCTTTCTTT.

This clone was seen a few times. The chain uses TRBV6-1 and TRBJ2-2; TRBD1 is a possible D gene (5 bases). The germline V and J ends were trimmed by 0 bases and 4 bases, with 6 bases remaining between them. There are 14 residues in the CDR3. CDR1 is MNHNS and CDR2 is SASEGT in the germline V gene. The CDR3 DNA follows: TGTGCCAGCAGTGAAGCTGACAGCACCGGGGAGCTGTTTTTT. Amino acids: CASSEADSTGELFF.

There are a few counts of this clone. V usage is TRBV7-8 and J usage is TRBJ2-7; 7 bases are shared with TRBD1. The CDR3 length is 14 residues. The ends lost 5 bases at V and 4 bases at J; junction bases unmatched: 8. CDR1 is SGHVS and CDR2 is FQNEAQ in the germline V gene. DNA for the CDR3: TGTGCCAGCAGCCGTCAGGGGGAACGGTACGAGCAGTACTTC. As protein: CASSRQGERYEQYF.